A selection of T cell receptor beta chains follows, all from one sample in a study of regulatory T cells in long-lasting Graves disease. Each CDR3 protein gets one entry after TCRdb re-called the multiplex PCR reads with MiXCR. The sample lists just over 600,000 distinct CDR3 sequences, 16% seen once, with around 19% in the top ten. This same sample was also part of a study on T cells in Graves' hyperthyroidism and ophthalmopathy.

The material sequenced was peripheral blood mononuclear cells (PBMCs), taken at new diagnosis, from a patient treated with antithyroid drugs. Source of these receptors: a woman aged 25 to 45 with Graves disease. Both conserved end residues are part of each CDR3. A D gene is named only where the DNA matches it firmly. Not all rows give a size; the values are once, few, many and, for expanded clones, a class.

TRBV30	TRBJ1-1	few	-	TGTGCCTGGAGTATCACACGGAACACTGAAGCTTTCTTT	CAWSITRNTEAFF
TRBV2	TRBJ2-5	once	TRBD2	TGTGCCAGCAGGACGGGCGGGAGCAGCTTTGGACAGTACTTC	CASRTGGSSFGQYF
TRBV20-1	TRBJ2-1	-	TRBD2	TGCAGTGCTTCGGTAGCGGGAGGGAGCTCCTACAATGAGCAGTTCTTC	CSASVAGGSSYNEQFF
TRBV7-9	TRBJ2-1	-	-	TGTGCCAGCAGCTTAGAAAGACTAGAGTACAATGAGCAGTTCTTC	CASSLERLEYNEQFF
TRBV27	TRBJ1-6	few	-	TGTGCCAGCAGTACCCAAGGCCGGGGAAGGATGGACTCACCCCTCCACTTT	CASSTQGRGRMDSPLHF
TRBV11-2	TRBJ1-1	once	-	TGTGCCAGCAGCATTCACGCATACGGGTTGAACACTGAAGCTTTCTTT	CASSIHAYGLNTEAFF
TRBV2	TRBJ2-3	-	TRBD1	TGTGCCAGCAGCCCACAGGGGCAGCGCACAGATACGCAGTATTTT	CASSPQGQRTDTQYF
TRBV13	TRBJ1-5	few	-	TGTGCCAGCAGCTTAGGCCGGTTCAATCAGCCCCAGCATTTT	CASSLGRFNQPQHF
TRBV28	TRBJ1-6	many	-	TGTGCCAGCAGTTTAAGGGACCTACCCCTCCACTTT	CASSLRDLPLHF
TRBV7-2	TRBJ2-1	many	TRBD2	TGTGCCAGCAGCGCGGGACTAGCGGGAAATGAGCAGTTCTTC	CASSAGLAGNEQFF
TRBV27	TRBJ2-7	many	-	TGTGCCAGCGCTGCGGGTCAACAATACGAGCAGTACTTC	CASAAGQQYEQYF
TRBV6-5	TRBJ1-1	few	-	TGTGCCAGCAGTTACTCGAAGGGAGAAGCTTTCTTT	CASSYSKGEAFF
TRBV11-2	TRBJ2-5	-	-	TGTGCCAGCAGCTTACCCAGGGCCGCGACCCAGTACTTC	CASSLPRAATQYF
TRBV7-9	TRBJ1-2	many	-	TGTGCCAGCAGCTCGAGACCCTGGACCTCCTCGGGGACCTTC	CASSSRPWTSSGTF
TRBV7-2	TRBJ2-3	few	TRBD2	TGTGCCAGCAGCCGGACTGGACAGGCGGGACTAGCCCAGAAGACAGATACGCAGTATTTT	CASSRTGQAGLAQKTDTQYF
TRBV3-1	TRBJ2-2	few	-	TGTGCCAGCAGCCTCCCCAGGGGCGCCGGGGAGCTGTTTTTT	CASSLPRGAGELFF
TRBV28	TRBJ2-3	many	-	TGTGCCAGCAGTCCGACCTCTGGAGCCGGTTTAACAGATACGCAGTATTTT	CASSPTSGAGLTDTQYF
TRBV28	TRBJ2-5	many	-	TGTGCCAGCAGCAAGGACCCAACCCGACGGGAGACCCAGTACTTC	CASSKDPTRRETQYF
TRBV12-3/TRBV12-4	TRBJ1-5	many	-	TGTGCCAGCAGTTTCATGGGAGGCGCTCAGCCCCAGCATTTT	CASSFMGGAQPQHF
TRBV7-9	TRBJ2-1	few	-	TGTGCCAGCAGCCCAAATAGCGGATCCTACAATGAGCAGTTCTTC	CASSPNSGSYNEQFF
TRBV20-1	TRBJ2-4	few	-	TGCAGTCCAGGTGGAGGGGGGTTATCCAAAAACATTCAGTACTTC	CSPGGGGLSKNIQYF
TRBV7-9	TRBJ2-5	-	-	TGTGCCAGCAGCTTTGAAGGGGGGGTTCGAGAGACCCAGTACTTC	CASSFEGGVRETQYF
TRBV10-3	TRBJ1-2	-	TRBD1	TGTGCCATCAGTGGGACAGGGGGCGGCTATGGCTACACCTTC	CAISGTGGGYGYTF
TRBV18	TRBJ2-5	-	TRBD2	TGTGCCAGCTCACCCCCCGGACTAGCGGGAGGCCGGGAGACCCAGTACTTC	CASSPPGLAGGRETQYF
TRBV18	TRBJ1-5	-	-	TGTGCCAGCTCCCCCAGACGTTATAGCAATCAGCCCCAGCATTTT	CASSPRRYSNQPQHF
TRBV3-1	TRBJ1-6	few	-	TGTGCCAGCAGCCAAGGGACCAGGGGAAATTCACCCCTCCACTTT	CASSQGTRGNSPLHF
TRBV19	TRBJ1-1	many	-	TGTGCCAGTAGTACCGGGGGTTCGTTCACTGAAGCTTTCTTT	CASSTGGSFTEAFF
TRBV7-9	TRBJ1-2	-	-	TGTGCCAGCAGCTCTCCCGACAGAGCGTCGGGCTACACCTTC	CASSSPDRASGYTF
TRBV9	TRBJ2-1	few	-	TGTGCCAGCAGCGTAGGACCGTTATACAATGAGCAGTTCTTC	CASSVGPLYNEQFF
TRBV28	TRBJ2-7	many	-	TGTGCCAGCAGTTTACCCGTGCGGGGCTACGAGCAGTACTTC	CASSLPVRGYEQYF
TRBV6-1	TRBJ2-3	many	TRBD2	TGTGCCGGAAGAGGGACTAAGCTTTCCGATACGCAGTATTTT	CAGRGTKLSDTQYF
TRBV24-1	TRBJ2-7	-	TRBD2	TGTGCCACCAGTGCGGGACTAGCTCCCTACGAGCAGTACTTC	CATSAGLAPYEQYF
TRBV7-8	TRBJ2-5	-	-	TGTGCCAGCAGCCTAGCGACCCAAGAGACCCAGTACTTC	CASSLATQETQYF
TRBV28	TRBJ2-1	many	TRBD2	TGTGCCGGCAGTCTTCCCGGGACTAGCGGGAGGGCTGGATTCTTC	CAGSLPGTSGRAGFF
TRBV19	TRBJ1-1	-	-	TGTGCCAGTAGTATAGCCAGAGACACTGAAGCTTTCTTT	CASSIARDTEAFF
TRBV28	TRBJ1-1	many	TRBD1	TGTGCCACCGCAGAGGGGGCCATGAACACTGAAGCTTTCTTT	CATAEGAMNTEAFF
TRBV7-3	TRBJ2-1	few	TRBD1	TGTGCCAGCAGCTTAACAGGGACAGGGTTTTTGGGTGAGCAGTTCTTC	CASSLTGTGFLGEQFF
TRBV2	TRBJ2-2	-	TRBD2	TGTGCCAGCGGTGCGGGACTACCCATTGGGGAGCTGTTTTTT	CASGAGLPIGELFF
TRBV2	TRBJ1-1	-	TRBD1	TGTGCCAGCCTTCCGTACAGGGGGAACACTGAAGCTTTCTTT	CASLPYRGNTEAFF
TRBV7-9	TRBJ2-1	-	-	TGTGCCAGCAGCCGACCTGGGGGCCCGTCCTACAATGAGCAGTTCTTC	CASSRPGGPSYNEQFF
TRBV11-2	TRBJ1-1	-	TRBD1	TGTGCCAGCAGCTTCGACAGGGGGCATTGGACTGAAGCTTTCTTT	CASSFDRGHWTEAFF